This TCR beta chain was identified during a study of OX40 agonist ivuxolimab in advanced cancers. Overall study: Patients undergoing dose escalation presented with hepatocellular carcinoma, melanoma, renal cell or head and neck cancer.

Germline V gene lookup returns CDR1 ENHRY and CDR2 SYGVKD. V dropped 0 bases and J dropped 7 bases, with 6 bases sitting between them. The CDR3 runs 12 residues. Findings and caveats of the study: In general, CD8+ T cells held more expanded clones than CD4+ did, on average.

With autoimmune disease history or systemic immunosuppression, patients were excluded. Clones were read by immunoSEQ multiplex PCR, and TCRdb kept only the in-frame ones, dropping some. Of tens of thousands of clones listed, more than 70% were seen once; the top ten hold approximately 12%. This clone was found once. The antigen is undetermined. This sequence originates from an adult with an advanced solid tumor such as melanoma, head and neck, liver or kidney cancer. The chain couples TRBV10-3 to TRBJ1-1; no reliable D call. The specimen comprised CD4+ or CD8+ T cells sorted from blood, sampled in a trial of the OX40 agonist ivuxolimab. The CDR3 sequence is CAISESPIEAFF. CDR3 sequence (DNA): TGTGCCATCAGTGAGTCTCCTATTGAAGCTTTCTTT.